The present T cell receptor (beta chain) was sequenced within a study of blood T cell repertoires in COVID-19. At the level of the study: The United States, Italy and Spain were the sources of the acute and convalescent COVID-19 samples. In each case, the material was cDNA or gDNA derived from T cells, B-cell-depleted T cells, or PBMCs.

Germline CDR1 is LNHDA and CDR2 is SQIVND (reference sequence). The CDR3 spans 15 residues. The V end lost 3 bases, the J end lost 7 bases, and 16 bases lay between the germline ends. A few counts support this clone. How the authors handled the data: From reference gene primer amplification, estimates of nucleated cell counts were derived. Profiling relied on immunoSEQ multiplex PCR, and the TCRdb table lists in-frame clones only, not all of them. The DNA was the basis for D and trimming; V, J and clone size are from that table. The sample carries roughly 91,000 clones, approximately 82% recorded once.

The TCR comes from an elderly woman with acute or convalescent COVID-19. Material: peripheral blood. V usage is TRBV19 and J usage is TRBJ1-5, with a possible D match to TRBD1 (6 bases). The DNA of the CDR3 is TGTGCCAGTAGTATTGGTCAGGGGTCTGGGCAGCCCCAGCATTTT. This sequence encodes CASSIGQGSGQPQHF.